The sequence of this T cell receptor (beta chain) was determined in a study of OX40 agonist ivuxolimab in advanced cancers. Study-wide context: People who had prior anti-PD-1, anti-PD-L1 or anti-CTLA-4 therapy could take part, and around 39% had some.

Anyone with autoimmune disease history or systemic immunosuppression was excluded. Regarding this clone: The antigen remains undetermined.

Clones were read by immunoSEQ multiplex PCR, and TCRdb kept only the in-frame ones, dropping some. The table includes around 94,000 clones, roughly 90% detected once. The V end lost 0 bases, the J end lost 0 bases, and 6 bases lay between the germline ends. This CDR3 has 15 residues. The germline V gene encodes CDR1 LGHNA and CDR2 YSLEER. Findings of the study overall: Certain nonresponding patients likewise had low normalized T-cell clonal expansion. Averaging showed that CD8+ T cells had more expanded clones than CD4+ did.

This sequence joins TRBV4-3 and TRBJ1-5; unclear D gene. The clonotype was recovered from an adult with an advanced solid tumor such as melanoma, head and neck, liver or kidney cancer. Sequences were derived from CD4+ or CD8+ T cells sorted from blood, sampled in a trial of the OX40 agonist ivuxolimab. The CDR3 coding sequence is TGCGCCAGCAGCCAAGATGGGAGTAGCAATCAGCCCCAGCATTTT. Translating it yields CASSQDGSSNQPQHF.